Below are 21 T cell receptor beta chains sequenced from a single sample in a study of blood T cell repertoires in COVID-19. The repertoire was sequenced with immunoSEQ multiplex PCR; TCRdb's copy has only in-frame clones and lacks some. The sample includes under 300,000 clones, 75% to 95% of them seen just once. The sample consisted of PBMCs or T cells enriched from blood (not recorded which). These receptor sequences come from a woman aged 18-29 years who had recovered from COVID-19.

V usage is TRBV9 and J usage is TRBJ2-7; the D gene is possibly TRBD1 (5 bases). Trimming pared 4 bases from V and 5 bases from J, leaving 16 bases between. The V gene's germline CDR1 is SGDLS and CDR2 YYNGEE. CDR3 length: 14 amino acids. In DNA form, the CDR3 reads TGTGCCAGCAGCCCTCGTGGGGCTTCCAACGAGCAGTACTTC. As protein: CASSPRGASNEQYF.

This chain joins TRBV29-1 and TRBJ2-7; 10 nucleotides match TRBD2. The germline V gene has CDR1 SQVTM and CDR2 ANQGSEA. V was pared by 5 bases and J by 2 bases, with 3 bases of the junction left unmatched. The CDR3 covers 13 residues. CDR3 nucleotide sequence: TGCAGCGTTAGCGGGAGGGTAACCTACGAGCAGTACTTC. As protein: CSVSGRVTYEQYF.

On this clone itself: The junction departs from germline at one end; a sequencing error may be responsible. J is TRBJ1-2 and V is TRBV7-8; D not certain. Germline-derived CDR1 and CDR2 are SGHVS and FQNEAQ. The CDR3 contains 15 residues. As DNA, the CDR3 is TGTGCCAGCACCTTAGTGTTCGGGTCCAACTATGGCTACACCTTC. This translates into CASTLVFGSNYGYTF.

The chain uses TRBV14 and TRBJ1-1, with TRBD1 matching over 7 bases. The CDR3 covers 14 residues. In germline, CDR1 is SGHDN, CDR2 FVKESK. V was clipped by 3 bases and J by 1 base; unmatched bases: 2. CDR3 sequence: CASSHGTANTEAFF. The CDR3 nucleotides read TGTGCCAGCAGCCACGGGACAGCGAACACTGAAGCTTTCTTT.

This chain uses TRBV5-1 with TRBJ2-7; D perhaps matches TRBD2 (5 bases). The CDR3 extends over 12 amino acids. Trimming left V 4 bases short and J 6 bases short, with 11 bases between. Germline V gives CDR1 SGHRS, CDR2 YFSETQ. The CDR3 region is CASSASGGEQYF. The CDR3 nucleotides are TGCGCCAGCAGCGCCTCAGGAGGCGAGCAGTACTTC.

The genes are TRBV10-3 and TRBJ2-1, with no clear D. Germline assignment: CDR1 ENHRY and CDR2 SYGVKD. The CDR3 is made up of 12 amino acids. V lost 0 bases and J lost 16, with 13 bases in between. The CDR3 DNA reads as TGTGCCATCAGTGAGTCTGAAGACTTCCCTTTCTTC. It yields the protein CAISESEDFPFF.

This chain connects TRBV5-1 to TRBJ1-1, with a weak D call TRBD1 (5 bases). This CDR3 has 15 amino acids. The V and J ends lost 7 bases and 3 bases respectively, with 19 bases between them. Per germline, CDR1 SGHRS and CDR2 YFSETQ. CDR3 residues: CASQVLSRGDTEAFF. The DNA for the CDR3 is TGCGCCAGCCAAGTCTTGAGTCGGGGGGACACTGAAGCTTTCTTT.

This clone was seen a few times. The V call is TRBV7-8, the J call TRBJ2-7; TRBD2 matches 7 bases. Germline values: CDR1 SGHVS, CDR2 FQNEAQ. The CDR3 consists of 12 residues. J lost 3 bases, V lost 5 bases, and 1 base had no gene match. CDR3 in DNA: TGTGCCAGCAGCCGGACTAGCTACGAGCAGTACTTC. Encoded protein: CASSRTSYEQYF.

This chain connects TRBV6-5 to TRBJ2-7; TRBD2 matches at 9 bases. Trimming at V came to 6 bases and at J to 0 bases, leaving 3 bases not matched to a gene. The CDR3 sequence is 14 residues long. The germline V gene encodes CDR1 MNHEY and CDR2 SVGAGI. The CDR3 bases are TGTGCCAGCAGGATTAGCGGGAGCTCCTACGAGCAGTACTTC. Translating gives CASRISGSSYEQYF.

This clone was recorded only once. This sequence joins TRBV19 and TRBJ1-2; D is unresolved. Germline lookup yields CDR1 LNHDA and CDR2 SQIVND (reference sequence). The V end lost 5 bases, the J end lost 3 bases, and 13 bases lay between the germline ends. The CDR3 extends over 14 amino acids. The CDR3 sequence is CASSGRRGHYGYTF. The CDR3, as DNA: TGTGCCAGTAGTGGAAGGCGGGGTCACTATGGCTACACCTTC.

The chain links TRBV7-8 to TRBJ1-5, with D possibly being TRBD1 (6 bases). Between the trimmed V and J ends, which lost 4 bases and 7 bases, there was a span of 20 bases. From germline, CDR1 is SGHVS and CDR2 FQNEAQ. This CDR3 is 16 amino acids long. The CDR3 sequence is CASSSTGAGERQPQHF. In DNA form, the CDR3 reads TGTGCCAGCAGCTCCACCGGGGCAGGGGAGCGCCAGCCCCAGCATTTT.

CDR3 DNA: TGCAGCGAGGAGAGGATTGGGGGCGCAGATACGCAGTATTTT. Protein product: CSEERIGGADTQYF. The chain links TRBV29-1 to TRBJ2-3, with D possibly being TRBD1 (6 bases). Trimming removed 7 bases at V and 4 bases at J, with 18 bases between. Germline CDR1 and CDR2: SQVTM and ANQGSEA. The CDR3 runs to 14 residues.

V gene TRBV2 combines with J gene TRBJ1-5; D possibly corresponds to TRBD1 (6 bases). This CDR3 comprises 12 residues. Germline CDR1 SNHLY, CDR2 FYNNEI. V was pared by 7 bases and J by 4 bases, with 8 bases between. The CDR3 sequence: CASMDSNQPQHF. The CDR3 nucleotides read TGTGCCAGCATGGACAGTAATCAGCCCCAGCATTTT.

This chain uses TRBV2 with TRBJ2-1; 13 bases are a match to TRBD2. The CDR3 is 15 residues long. V lost 3 bases to trimming and J lost 9 bases; unmatched junction nucleotides: 5. CDR1 SNHLY and CDR2 FYNNEI come from the germline V gene. CDR3 DNA sequence: TGTGCCAGCAGTGATTGGACTAGCGGGAGTGGTGAGCAGTTCTTC. Amino acids: CASSDWTSGSGEQFF. Full variable domain (outside the CDR3, taken from reference TRBV2 and TRBJ2-1): EPEVTQTPSHQVTQMGQEVILRCVPISNHLYFYWYRQILGQKVEFLVSFYNNEISEKSEIFDDQFSVERPDGSNFTLKIRSTKLEDSAMYFCASSDWTSGSGEQFFGPGTRLTVL.

To note about this clone: This sample includes further DNA sequences coding for the same CDR3. The genes are TRBV28 and TRBJ1-1; no reliable D call. The CDR3 is 13 residues long. V lost 2 bases, J lost 1 base, and 5 bases lay in between. The germline gives CDR1 MDHEN, CDR2 SYDVKM. DNA of the CDR3: TGTGCCAGCAGTTTACCGGGGAACACTGAAGCTTTCTTT. It specifies CASSLPGNTEAFF.

This clone was recorded a few times. The chain is built from TRBV4-1 and TRBJ2-1; D might be TRBD1 (5 bases). The germline V gene has CDR1 MGHRA and CDR2 YSYEKL. V was cut by 2 bases and J by 7 bases, with 9 bases left in between. This CDR3 has 13 residues. The CDR3 DNA reads as TGCGCCAGCAGCCAAACCGGACAAAATGAGCAGTTCTTC. This translates into CASSQTGQNEQFF.

The CDR3 sequence: CATSREMIGNEKLFF. The DNA for the CDR3 is TGTGCCACCAGCAGAGAGATGATCGGTAATGAAAAACTGTTTTTT. This sequence joins TRBV15 and TRBJ1-4; D not resolved. Trimming shortened V by 0 bases and J by 4 bases, and 9 bases separated the two germline ends. Per the germline V gene, CDR1 is LNHNV and CDR2 is YYDKDF (reference sequence). The CDR3 is made up of 15 amino acids.

The CDR3: CATSEPGLAGGGAGELFF. The CDR3 bases are TGTGCCACCAGTGAACCGGGACTAGCGGGAGGGGGCGCCGGGGAGCTGTTTTTT. The chain has TRBV24-1 and TRBJ2-2; 16 positions match TRBD2. This CDR3 has 18 residues. Germline CDR1 and CDR2: KGHDR and SFDVKD. The V segment lost 4 bases and the J segment 6 bases; nucleotides outside the gene matches: 7.

The V and J genes are TRBV7-2 and TRBJ1-2, with D uncertain. Trimming removed 7 bases from V and 0 bases from J, with 9 bases in between. The germline CDR1 and CDR2 sequences are SGHTA and FQGNSA. The CDR3 extends over 13 amino acids. CDR3 sequence (DNA): TGTGCCAGCAACATCGGGACTAACTATGGCTACACCTTC. Amino acids: CASNIGTNYGYTF.

The V and J genes are TRBV20-1 and TRBJ2-3; the D is unclear. The CDR3 length is 11 residues. CDR1 and CDR2 from the germline V gene are DFQATT and SNEGSKA (reference sequence). V was cut by 8 bases and J by 4 bases, with 10 bases left in between. This CDR3 reads CSSAQADTQYF. As DNA, the CDR3 is TGCAGTAGTGCCCAGGCAGATACGCAGTATTTT.

This chain joins TRBV29-1 and TRBJ2-2, with D unclear. Germline V gene data show CDR1 as SQVTM and CDR2 as ANQGSEA. The CDR3 spans 11 residues. V was cut by 4 bases and J by 7 bases, with 7 bases left in between. The CDR3 here is CSVVGGGELFF. The CDR3 DNA sequence: TGCAGCGTTGTTGGCGGCGGGGAGCTGTTTTTT.